This T cell receptor (beta chain) derives from a study of early T cells in non-severe SARS-CoV-2 infection. At the level of the study: Chains from this unsorted whole-blood bulk RNA could not be paired. Broader study findings: VDJdb matching skewed toward anti-spike CD8 responses, missing private and CD4 specificities.

The CDR3 sequence is 13 residues long. Germline CDR1 and CDR2: SGHNT and YYREEE (reference sequence). Trimming stripped 0 bases from V and 8 bases from J, with 9 bases between. This clonotype was detected only a few times. Its matching antigen is unknown. In the library, individual cDNA molecules carried attached unique molecular identifiers. A single record per CDR3 protein comes from TCRdb applying MiXCR to the 5' RACE reads. The data hold 75,000 to 100,000 distinct CDR3 sequences, with 14% to 15% observed a single time. This TCR came from an adult who was a healthcare worker with PCR-confirmed SARS-CoV-2 infection or an uninfected control (not recorded which). The rearrangement links TRBV5-4 to TRBJ2-1; D not certain. The sample taken for sequencing was whole blood. CDR3 sequence: CASSLASGYEQFF. CDR3 in DNA: TGTGCCAGCAGCTTGGCCTCAGGCTATGAGCAGTTCTTC.